These 20 T cell receptor beta chains originate from one sample sequenced in a study of T cells after yellow fever vaccination. TCRdb analysed the 5' RACE reads with MiXCR anew, one entry per CDR3 protein. Of roughly 63,000 distinct CDR3 sequences listed, 7.4% are singletons. The specimen comprised CD8+ T cells sorted from PBMCs, sampled 15 days after the yellow fever booster vaccination. These receptors all stem from a man aged 30 to 45 who received the YFV17D yellow fever vaccine.

In this sample, this clonotype turned up many times. This chain connects TRBV6-5 to TRBJ2-2, with D perhaps matching TRBD2 (7 bases). Germline CDR1 MNHEY, CDR2 SVGAGI. Trimming removed 0 bases from V and 0 bases from J, with 11 bases in between. The CDR3 loop spans 17 amino acids. The DNA for the CDR3 is TGTGCCAGCAGTTACTCGGGGGGGCCCGCGAACACCGGGGAGCTGTTTTTT. The encoded protein is CASSYSGGPANTGELFF.

In its sample, this clonotype was seen a few times. The V call is TRBV5-1, the J call TRBJ2-2; unclear D gene. There are 12 residues in the CDR3. Per germline, CDR1 SGHRS and CDR2 YFSETQ. V lost 7 bases and J 5 bases, leaving 9 bases between the germline ends. The CDR3 DNA reads TGCGCCAGCCAACTCCGAACCGGGGAGCTGTTTTTT. Translating it yields CASQLRTGELFF.

Details on this clonotype: This sequence may be a read error, since a much larger clone differs from it by one base. The chain links TRBV28 to TRBJ2-7; no definite D call. The ends were cut back, 6 bases at V and 3 bases at J, with 18 bases in the middle. Germline lookup yields CDR1 MDHEN and CDR2 SYDVKM. The CDR3 contains 15 residues. The CDR3 nucleotides are TGTGCCAGCAGGTTGGAGCCCCTCTTGGTCTACGAGCAGTACTTC. This encodes CASRLEPLLVYEQYF.

This sequence joins TRBV7-9 and TRBJ2-5; 7 positions match TRBD2. Looked up from germline, CDR1 is SEHNR and CDR2 is FQNEAQ (reference sequence). V lost 5 bases and J lost 4; bases outside the gene matches: 10. The CDR3 contains 15 residues. CDR3 sequence (DNA): TGTGCCAGCAGCCCAGTCGTGGGCGGGGGAGAGACCCAGTACTTC. Its protein is CASSPVVGGGETQYF. The whole variable domain, remainder taken from reference TRBV7-9 and TRBJ2-5, is DTGVSQNPRHKITKRGQNVTFRCDPISEHNRLYWYRQTLGQGPEFLTYFQNEAQLEKSRLLSDRFSAERPKGSFSTLEIQRTEQGDSAMYLCASSPVVGGGETQYFGPGTRLLVL.

This clonotype was recorded at least ten times. The chain has TRBV7-3 and TRBJ2-3; TRBD2 matches at 14 bases. CDR3 length equals 16 residues. Germline V gives CDR1 SGHTA, CDR2 FQGTGA. Trimming at V came to 5 bases and at J to 4 bases, leaving 5 bases not matched to a gene. The DNA for the CDR3 is TGTGCCAGCAGCCCCTCGGGACTAGCGGGAGCAGATACGCAGTATTTT. It is translated as CASSPSGLAGADTQYF.

This clonotype was observed at least ten times. This sequence joins TRBV16 and TRBJ2-3; a weak D match, TRBD1 (6 bases). The V and J ends lost 0 bases and 3 bases respectively, with 10 bases between them. Germline CDR1 reads KGHSY; CDR2 reads FQNENV. The CDR3 contains 15 residues. The CDR3 here is CASSQSSRGTDTQYF. The CDR3 region has the DNA TGTGCCAGCAGCCAATCGAGTAGGGGGACAGATACGCAGTATTTT.

This clonotype was seen at least ten times. This chain links TRBV6-2 or TRBV6-3 with TRBJ2-1; D remains unclear. The CDR3 totals 13 residues. Germline loops: CDR1 MNHEY, CDR2 SVGEGT. The germline V and J ends were trimmed by 7 bases and 0 bases, with 7 bases remaining between them. This chain's CDR3 is CASNPHSYNEQFF. The CDR3 DNA reads as TGTGCCAGCAATCCTCACTCCTACAATGAGCAGTTCTTC.

There are many counts of this clonotype. The V gene is TRBV7-2, the J gene TRBJ2-5, with D possibly TRBD1 on 5 matching bases. CDR1 and CDR2 from the germline V gene are SGHTA and FQGNSA. CDR3 length: 11 amino acids. Trimming took off 4 bases at V and 9 bases at J, with 9 bases between the two ends. CDR3 sequence: CASSSLGAQYF. As DNA, the CDR3 is TGTGCCAGCAGCTCCTTAGGGGCCCAGTACTTC.

V is TRBV5-4 and J is TRBJ2-3, with a possible D match to TRBD2 (6 bases). CDR1 is SGHNT, CDR2 YYREEE, per germline (reference sequence). The CDR3 contains 14 residues. The germline V and J ends were trimmed by 4 bases and 6 bases, with 15 bases remaining between them. In DNA, the CDR3 is TGTGCCAGCAGCCCCTTCCCGGGAGTGGATACGCAGTATTTT. It is translated as CASSPFPGVDTQYF.

This clonotype was recorded at least ten times. For the CDR3, the DNA is TGTGCCAGCAGCTTCGGGACAGGGACCTACAATGAGCAGTTCTTC. Encoded protein: CASSFGTGTYNEQFF. The chain uses TRBV7-9 and TRBJ2-1; TRBD1 agrees at 9 bases. CDR3 length: 15 residues. In germline, CDR1 is SEHNR, CDR2 FQNEAQ (reference sequence). The trim removed 3 bases at V and 2 bases at J, leaving 2 bases unmatched. Together with reference TRBV7-9 and TRBJ2-1, the CDR3 gives the full variable domain: DTGVSQNPRHKITKRGQNVTFRCDPISEHNRLYWYRQTLGQGPEFLTYFQNEAQLEKSRLLSDRFSAERPKGSFSTLEIQRTEQGDSAMYLCASSFGTGTYNEQFFGPGTRLTVL.

This clonotype was counted ten times or more. The chain is built from TRBV7-2 and TRBJ2-1, with D perhaps TRBD2 (5 bases). V lost 1 base to trimming and J lost 6 bases, with 13 bases between them. The CDR3 loop spans 15 amino acids. Germline V gene lookup returns CDR1 SGHTA and CDR2 FQGNSA. The CDR3: CASSLVPGLANEQFF. The CDR3 DNA follows: TGTGCCAGCAGCTTAGTTCCGGGATTGGCCAATGAGCAGTTCTTC.

This clonotype was picked up many times. This rearrangement joins TRBV4-2 to TRBJ1-1, with D possibly being TRBD1 (6 bases). The CDR3 contains 13 residues. Germline CDR1 and CDR2: LGHNA and YNFKEQ. V was trimmed by 6 bases and J by 1 base, leaving 9 bases between them. The CDR3 protein is CASRETGNTEAFF. The CDR3 DNA is TGTGCCAGCAGGGAGACAGGGAACACTGAAGCTTTCTTT.

This clonotype occurred a few times. The chain couples TRBV19 to TRBJ1-4; 7 positions match TRBD1. The CDR3 length is 15 residues. The V gene's germline CDR1 is LNHDA and CDR2 SQIVND (reference sequence). With 8 bases clipped from V and 8 bases from J, the junction kept 14 bases outside the gene matches. CDR3 in DNA: TGTGCCAGTCACCCTGGAGGGGGCTTTCGGGAAAAACTGTTTTTT. This codes for CASHPGGGFREKLFF.

By sample fraction, this clonotype is medium-sized (0.01 to 0.1%). The genes are TRBV6-2 or TRBV6-3 and TRBJ2-7; D remains ambiguous. Germline V CDR1 and CDR2: MNHEY, SVGEGT. V was clipped by 0 bases and J by 7 bases, with 10 bases between them. CDR3 length: 13 amino acids. CDR3 protein: CASSYSLTHEQYF. The CDR3 DNA is TGTGCCAGCAGTTACTCTCTCACCCATGAGCAGTACTTC.

This clonotype was seen many times. The chain uses TRBV20-1 and TRBJ2-2; D is unresolved. The germline V gene has CDR1 DFQATT and CDR2 SNEGSKA (reference sequence). V lost 0 bases and J lost 1, with 6 bases in between. This CDR3 contains 14 residues. The CDR3 sequence: CSARDSQNTGELFF. Written as DNA, the CDR3 is TGCAGTGCTAGAGACAGCCAGAACACCGGGGAGCTGTTTTTT.

This clonotype was recorded a few times. The chain couples TRBV20-1 to TRBJ2-5; 11 bases agree with TRBD2. V trimming: 1 base; J trimming: 4 bases; junction bases outside the gene matches: 8. The CDR3 has 16 amino acids. The V gene's germline CDR1 is DFQATT and CDR2 SNEGSKA (reference sequence). The CDR3 loop is CSARGPLAGGPETQYF. In DNA form, the CDR3 reads TGCAGTGCTAGAGGGCCCTTAGCGGGAGGGCCAGAGACCCAGTACTTC.

The sample holds many counts of this clonotype. This chain uses TRBV2 with TRBJ2-7; TRBD1 agrees at 9 bases. Germline CDR1 SNHLY, CDR2 FYNNEI. Trimming at V came to 6 bases and at J to 7 bases, leaving 7 bases not matched to a gene. This CDR3 spans 13 amino acids. DNA for the CDR3: TGTGCCAGCAGCGGACAGGGGCTGAAAGAGCAGTACTTC. Residues: CASSGQGLKEQYF.

At least ten counts were recorded for this clonotype. The chain recombines TRBV7-9 with TRBJ2-7; D may be TRBD1 or TRBD2 (6 bases each). This CDR3 spans 14 amino acids. Germline V gives CDR1 SEHNR, CDR2 FQNEAQ (reference sequence). Trimming left V 5 bases short and J 6 bases short, with 17 bases between. The CDR3, as DNA: TGTGCCAGCAGCCCGGGGGCTAGCTATCCCGAGCAGTACTTC. Translation: CASSPGASYPEQYF.

There are many counts of this clonotype. The chain is built from TRBV12-3 or TRBV12-4 and TRBJ1-5, with no clear D. Trimming left V 8 bases short and J 2 bases short, with 7 bases between. The CDR3 is 12 amino acids. The CDR3 is CASGVGNQPQHF. DNA for the CDR3: TGTGCCAGCGGGGTTGGCAATCAGCCCCAGCATTTT.

The chain has TRBV7-2 and TRBJ2-7; 7 bases map to TRBD2. The V segment lost 0 bases and the J segment 3 bases; nucleotides outside the gene matches: 8. The CDR3 spans 16 residues. Looked up from germline, CDR1 is SGHTA and CDR2 is FQGNSA. Here the CDR3 reads CASSLALGTIFYEQYF. Here the CDR3 DNA reads TGTGCCAGCAGCTTAGCGTTGGGGACTATATTCTACGAGCAGTACTTC.